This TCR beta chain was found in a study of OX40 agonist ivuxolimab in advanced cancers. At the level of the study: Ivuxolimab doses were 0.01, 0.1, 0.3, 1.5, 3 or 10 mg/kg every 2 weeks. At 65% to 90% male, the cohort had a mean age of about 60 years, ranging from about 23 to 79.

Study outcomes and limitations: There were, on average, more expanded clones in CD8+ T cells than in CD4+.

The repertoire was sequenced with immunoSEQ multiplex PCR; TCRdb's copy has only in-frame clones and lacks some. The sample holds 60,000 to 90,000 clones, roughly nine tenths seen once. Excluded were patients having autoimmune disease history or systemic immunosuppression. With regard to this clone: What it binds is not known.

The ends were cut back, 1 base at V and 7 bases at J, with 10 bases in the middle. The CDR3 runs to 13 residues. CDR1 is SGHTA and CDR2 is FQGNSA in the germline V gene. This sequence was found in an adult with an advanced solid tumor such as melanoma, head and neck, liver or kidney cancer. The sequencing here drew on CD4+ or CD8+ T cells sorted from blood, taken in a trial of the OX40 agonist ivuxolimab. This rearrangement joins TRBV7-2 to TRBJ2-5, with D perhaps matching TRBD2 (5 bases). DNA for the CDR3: TGTGCCAGCAGCTTAGACGGGGTTGGGACCCAGTACTTC. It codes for CASSLDGVGTQYF. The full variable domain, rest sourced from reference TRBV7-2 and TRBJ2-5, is GAGVSQSPSNKVTEKGKDVELRCDPISGHTALYWYRQSLGQGLEFLIYFQGNSAPDKSGLPSDRFSAERTGGSVSTLTIQRTQQEDSAVYLCASSLDGVGTQYFGPGTRLLVL.